These 19 T cell receptor beta chains were sequenced from one sample in a study of blood T cell repertoires in COVID-19. This table comes from immunoSEQ multiplex PCR, and its TCRdb copy is limited to in-frame clones, with some not included. This table holds about 300,000 clones, 85% to 90% found once. Sample: peripheral blood. These receptors originate from a woman in her twenties or thirties with COVID-19, enrolled during active disease.

The gene calls are TRBV2 and TRBJ2-1; 8 bases align to TRBD1. J was trimmed by 8 bases and V by 9 bases; bases with no gene match: 6. The germline V gene has CDR1 SNHLY and CDR2 FYNNEI. The CDR3 consists of 12 residues. In nucleotides, the CDR3 is TGTGCCAGACGGGACAGGCTGGATGAGCAGTTCTTC. It encodes CARRDRLDEQFF. The variable domain in full, with the rest retrieved from reference TRBV2 and TRBJ2-1, is EPEVTQTPSHQVTQMGQEVILRCVPISNHLYFYWYRQILGQKVEFLVSFYNNEISEKSEIFDDQFSVERPDGSNFTLKIRSTKLEDSAMYFCARRDRLDEQFFGPGTRLTVL.

V is TRBV2 and J is TRBJ1-2, with D unclear. V shed 9 bases and J shed 2 bases, with 7 bases lying between them. CDR1 and CDR2 (germline): SNHLY, FYNNEI. The CDR3 loop spans 11 amino acids. CDR3 sequence: CASAVNYGYTF. The CDR3 coding sequence is TGTGCCAGTGCGGTAAACTATGGCTACACCTTC. Full variable domain (remainder filled in from reference TRBV2 and TRBJ1-2): EPEVTQTPSHQVTQMGQEVILRCVPISNHLYFYWYRQILGQKVEFLVSFYNNEISEKSEIFDDQFSVERPDGSNFTLKIRSTKLEDSAMYFCASAVNYGYTFGSGTRLTVV.

The V gene is TRBV6-5, the J gene TRBJ1-2; no firm D call. Germline lookup yields CDR1 MNHEY and CDR2 SVGAGI. Trimming pared 2 bases from V and 0 bases from J, leaving 4 bases between. The CDR3 is made up of 13 amino acids. The CDR3: CASSYRANYGYTF. The CDR3 region has the DNA TGTGCCAGCAGTTACCGCGCTAACTATGGCTACACCTTC.

The chain links TRBV5-1 to TRBJ2-2; tentatively, D is TRBD2 (6 bases). CDR3 size: 14 residues. Germline V gene sequence: CDR1 SGHRS, CDR2 YFSETQ. Trimming took off 4 bases at V and 6 bases at J, with 13 bases between the two ends. CDR3 coding DNA: TGCGCCAGCAGCCTTCGGGACTCTTCCGGGGAGCTGTTTTTT. It yields the protein CASSLRDSSGELFF. The variable domain in full, with the rest retrieved from reference TRBV5-1 and TRBJ2-2, is KAGVTQTPRYLIKTRGQQVTLSCSPISGHRSVSWYQQTPGQGLQFLFEYFSETQRNKGNFPGRFSGRQFSNSRSEMNVSTLELGDSALYLCASSLRDSSGELFFGEGSRLTVL.

The chain joins TRBV24-1 to TRBJ2-2; TRBD1 matches 10 bases. Germline CDR1 is KGHDR and CDR2 is SFDVKD. The CDR3 covers 18 residues. Trimming took 4 bases from V and 0 from J; bases not matched to a gene: 7. CDR3 DNA sequence: TGTGCCACCAGTGAAGGCTTGGGACAGGGGACGAACACCGGGGAGCTGTTTTTT. This codes for CATSEGLGQGTNTGELFF.

Written as DNA, the CDR3 is TGCAGCGTTGAAGGGGGACTACTTCAAGAGACCCAGTACTTC. Amino acids: CSVEGGLLQETQYF. The V gene is TRBV29-1, the J gene TRBJ2-5, with 7 positions matching TRBD2. The germline V gene has CDR1 SQVTM and CDR2 ANQGSEA. The J segment lost 2 bases and the V segment lost 1 base, leaving 4 bases of the junction unmatched. The CDR3 contains 14 residues.

The genes are TRBV9 and TRBJ1-2; D remains ambiguous. Germline CDR1 is SGDLS and CDR2 is YYNGEE. Deletions cut 7 bases from V and 0 bases from J, with 4 bases between. The CDR3 runs 11 residues. CDR3 loop: CASQTNYGYTF. As DNA, the CDR3 is TGTGCCAGCCAAACTAACTATGGCTACACCTTC.

V and J are TRBV9 and TRBJ1-4; TRBD1 agrees at 9 bases. Germline values: CDR1 SGDLS, CDR2 YYNGEE. The CDR3 is 15 residues long. With V trimmed by 0 bases and J by 5 bases, 2 bases remained unmatched. The CDR3 protein is CASSVGGTGNEKLFF. In nucleotides, the CDR3 is TGTGCCAGCAGCGTAGGCGGGACAGGGAATGAAAAACTGTTTTTT.

The chain carries TRBV5-8 and TRBJ2-3, with a tentative D call TRBD1 (6 bases). CDR3 size: 16 residues. Germline-derived CDR1 and CDR2 are SGHTS and YDEGEE. The ends were cut back, 10 bases at V and 1 base at J, with 22 bases in the middle. DNA for the CDR3: TGTGCCTCAGGAAAGAGGGGGTACTGGGGCACAGATACGCAGTATTTT. This encodes CASGKRGYWGTDTQYF.

The chain carries TRBV7-3 and TRBJ2-3; tentatively, D is TRBD1 (5 bases). The CDR3 spans 15 residues. The germline CDR1 and CDR2 sequences are SGHTA and FQGTGA. The V and J ends lost 0 bases and 3 bases respectively, with 10 bases between them. Written as DNA, the CDR3 is TGTGCCAGCAGCTTAACAGGGGTTGGGACAGATACGCAGTATTTT. This gives the protein CASSLTGVGTDTQYF.

CDR3 sequence reads: CASRGPGVDQPQHF. Written as DNA, the CDR3 is TGTGCCAGCAGGGGACCGGGAGTGGATCAGCCCCAGCATTTT. V gene TRBV7-2 combines with J gene TRBJ1-5; the D gene is possibly TRBD1 (5 bases). Between the trimmed V and J ends, which lost 6 bases and 5 bases, there was a span of 14 bases. There are 14 residues in the CDR3. Germline CDR1 SGHTA, CDR2 FQGNSA. Full variable domain (rest looked up from reference TRBV7-2 and TRBJ1-5): GAGVSQSPSNKVTEKGKDVELRCDPISGHTALYWYRQSLGQGLEFLIYFQGNSAPDKSGLPSDRFSAERTGGSVSTLTIQRTQQEDSAVYLCASRGPGVDQPQHFGDGTRLSIL.

A single count supports this clone. The V call is TRBV13, the J call TRBJ2-5; D not certain. CDR1 is PRHDT, CDR2 FYEKMQ, per germline (reference sequence). The length of the CDR3 is 14 residues. V shed 5 bases and J shed 0 bases, with 10 bases lying between them. The CDR3 sequence: CASSGAQNQETQYF. As DNA, the CDR3 is TGTGCCAGCAGCGGAGCTCAAAACCAAGAGACCCAGTACTTC.

The chain is built from TRBV19 and TRBJ1-1; 8 bases match TRBD1. CDR3 length: 13 residues. Unmatched junction bases numbered 5, after V lost 6 bases and J lost 5 bases. From germline, CDR1 is LNHDA and CDR2 SQIVND (reference sequence). The DNA for the CDR3 is TGTGCCAGTAGCGGACAGGGCGGGACTGAAGCTTTCTTT. Translating it yields CASSGQGGTEAFF.

This chain uses TRBV9 with TRBJ1-6, with TRBD1 identical over 11 bases. The CDR3 covers 15 residues. With 4 bases clipped from V and 10 bases from J, the junction kept 7 bases outside the gene matches. Germline loops: CDR1 SGDLS, CDR2 YYNGEE. In nucleotides, the CDR3 is TGTGCCAGCAGCCCCCGGACAGGGGGCGGGTCACCCCTCCACTTT. This translates into CASSPRTGGGSPLHF.

V is TRBV5-1 and J is TRBJ2-5; 7 bases align to TRBD2. CDR1 is SGHRS and CDR2 is YFSETQ in the germline V gene. V was pared by 6 bases and J by 5 bases, with 10 bases of the junction left unmatched. The CDR3 is 14 amino acids. The CDR3 sequence: CASKRLASSETQYF. As DNA, the CDR3 is TGCGCCAGCAAACGACTAGCTTCCAGTGAGACCCAGTACTTC.

The chain joins TRBV12-3 or TRBV12-4 to TRBJ1-1; D not resolved. Trimming shortened V by 5 bases and J by 4 bases, and 11 bases separated the two germline ends. This CDR3 region has 13 residues. The CDR3 protein is CASSPSQFTEAFF. In DNA, the CDR3 is TGTGCCAGCAGTCCCTCTCAGTTCACTGAAGCTTTCTTT.

The J gene is TRBJ1-2, the V gene TRBV7-9; 8 bases fit TRBD1. Germline trimming cut 5 bases from V and 3 bases from J; bases unmatched to any gene: 8. CDR3 length equals 15 residues. Germline V CDR1 and CDR2: SEHNR, FQNEAQ (reference sequence). The CDR3 region has the DNA TGTGCCAGCAGCCCGGGGCAGGGGGCTGACTATGGCTACACCTTC. This translates into CASSPGQGADYGYTF.

The chain employs TRBV7-4 and TRBJ1-6; no clear D. V was trimmed by 2 bases and J by 10 bases, leaving 9 bases between them. CDR1 and CDR2 (germline): SGHVT, SQSDAQ. The CDR3 length is 13 residues. The chain's CDR3 is CASSLTAGSPLHF. The CDR3 nucleotides read TGTGCCAGCAGCTTAACGGCGGGGTCACCCCTCCACTTT. Looking up the rest from reference TRBV7-4 and TRBJ1-6 gives the full variable domain: GAGVSQSPRYKVAKRGRDVALRCDSISGHVTLYWYRQTLGQGSEVLTYSQSDAQRDKSGRPSGRFSAERPERSVSTLKIQRTEQGDSAVYLCASSLTAGSPLHFGNGTRLTVT.

The chain employs TRBV15 and TRBJ2-1; 11 nucleotides line up with TRBD2. CDR1 LNHNV and CDR2 YYDKDF come from the germline V gene (reference sequence). The J segment lost 6 bases and the V segment lost 8 bases, leaving 6 bases of the junction unmatched. The length of the CDR3 is 14 residues. The CDR3 spells CATELLAGGNEQFF. CDR3 nucleotides: TGTGCCACCGAGTTGCTAGCGGGGGGCAATGAGCAGTTCTTC.